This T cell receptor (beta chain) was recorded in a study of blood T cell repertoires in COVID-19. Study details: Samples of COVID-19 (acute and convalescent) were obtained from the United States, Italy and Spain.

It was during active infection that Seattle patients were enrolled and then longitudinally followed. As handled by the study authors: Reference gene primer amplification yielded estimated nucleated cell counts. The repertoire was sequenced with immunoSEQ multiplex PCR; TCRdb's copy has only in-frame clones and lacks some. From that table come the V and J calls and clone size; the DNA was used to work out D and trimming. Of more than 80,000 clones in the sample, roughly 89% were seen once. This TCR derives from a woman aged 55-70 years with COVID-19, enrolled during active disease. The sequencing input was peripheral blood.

CDR3: CASSPGSTDTQYF. In DNA, the CDR3 is TGCGCCAGCAGCCCGGGGAGCACAGATACGCAGTATTTT. This chain connects TRBV10-1 to TRBJ2-3, with a possible D match to TRBD2 (5 bases). Looked up from germline, CDR1 is WNHNN and CDR2 is SYGVQD (reference sequence). The length of the CDR3 is 13 residues. V lost 6 bases to trimming and J lost 0 bases, with 7 bases between them.